Sequencing of this TCR beta chain was carried out in a study of cytomegalovirus exposure and HLA in healthy donors. In its sample, this clone was seen a few times. Its antigen is undetermined. Mismatch with germline at one junction end may stem from a read error. Study-wide results and caveats: Follow-up analysis found HLA locus-dependent TCR association rates, highest for DRB1 and lowest for HLA-C. Among TCR beta chains, those listed as cytomegalovirus-associated numbered fewer than 200.

Germline V lookup: CDR1 SSHAT, CDR2 FNYEAQ (reference sequence). There are 15 residues in the CDR3. These donors counted as nominally healthy when sampled, but unrecorded immune exposures were likely. The PCR ran on 60 Vbeta and 13 Jbeta primers. This table comes from immunoSEQ multiplex PCR, and its TCRdb copy is limited to in-frame clones, with some not included. This table holds tens of thousands of clones, approximately 80% found once. Material for sequencing was PBMCs. The clonotype was recovered from a woman aged 50 to 65 in good health and CMV-seropositive. This chain connects TRBV7-7 to TRBJ2-5, with 8 bases lining up with TRBD1. The CDR3 is CASSATGTGQETQYF. The CDR3 DNA reads as TGTGCTAGCAGCGCTACCGGGACAGGACAAGAGACCCAGTACTTC.